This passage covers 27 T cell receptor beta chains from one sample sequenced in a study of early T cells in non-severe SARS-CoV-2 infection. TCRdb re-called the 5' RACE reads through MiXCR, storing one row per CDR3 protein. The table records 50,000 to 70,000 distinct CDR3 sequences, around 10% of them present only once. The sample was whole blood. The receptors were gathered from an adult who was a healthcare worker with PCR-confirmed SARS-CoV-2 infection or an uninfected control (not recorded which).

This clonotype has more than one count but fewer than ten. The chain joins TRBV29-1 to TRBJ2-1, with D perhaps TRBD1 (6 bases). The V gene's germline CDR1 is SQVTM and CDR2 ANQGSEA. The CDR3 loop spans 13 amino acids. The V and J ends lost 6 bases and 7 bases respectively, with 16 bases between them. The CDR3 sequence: CSVMDRRKNEQFF. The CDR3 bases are TGCAGCGTAATGGACAGAAGGAAGAATGAGCAGTTCTTC.

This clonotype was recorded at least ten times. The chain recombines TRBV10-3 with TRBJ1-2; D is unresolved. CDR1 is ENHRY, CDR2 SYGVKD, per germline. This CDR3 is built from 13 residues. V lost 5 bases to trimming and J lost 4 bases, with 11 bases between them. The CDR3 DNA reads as TGTGCCATCAGTCTAAAAGGATCCTATGGCTACACCTTC. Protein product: CAISLKGSYGYTF.

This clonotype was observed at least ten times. The CDR3 loop reads CSGRIGKGNEQYF. In DNA, the CDR3 is TGCAGCGGAAGGATAGGGAAGGGGAACGAGCAGTACTTC. The V call is TRBV29-1, the J call TRBJ2-7; a possible D gene is TRBD1 (5 bases). Germline-derived CDR1 and CDR2 are SQVTM and ANQGSEA. This CDR3 contains 13 residues. V dropped 7 bases and J dropped 5 bases, with 18 bases sitting between them.

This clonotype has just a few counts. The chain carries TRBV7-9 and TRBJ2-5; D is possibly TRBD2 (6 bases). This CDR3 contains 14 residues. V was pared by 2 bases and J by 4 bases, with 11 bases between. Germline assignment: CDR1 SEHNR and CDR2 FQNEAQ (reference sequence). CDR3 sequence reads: CASSLLAGTETQYF. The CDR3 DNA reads TGTGCCAGCAGCTTACTCGCGGGAACAGAGACCCAGTACTTC. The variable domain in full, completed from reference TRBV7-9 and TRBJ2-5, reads DTGVSQNPRHKITKRGQNVTFRCDPISEHNRLYWYRQTLGQGPEFLTYFQNEAQLEKSRLLSDRFSAERPKGSFSTLEIQRTEQGDSAMYLCASSLLAGTETQYFGPGTRLLVL.

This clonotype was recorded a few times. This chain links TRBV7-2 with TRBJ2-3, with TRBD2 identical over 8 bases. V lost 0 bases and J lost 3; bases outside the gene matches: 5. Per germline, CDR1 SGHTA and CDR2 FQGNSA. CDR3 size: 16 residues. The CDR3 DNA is TGTGCCAGCAGCTTAGCGTCGGGAGGGCTAACAGATACGCAGTATTTT. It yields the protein CASSLASGGLTDTQYF.

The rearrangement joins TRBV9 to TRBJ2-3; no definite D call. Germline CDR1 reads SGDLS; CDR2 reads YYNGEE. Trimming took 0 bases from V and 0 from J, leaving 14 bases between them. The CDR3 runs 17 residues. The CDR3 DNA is TGTGCCAGCAGCGTAGCCCCCACAGAAGGGAGCACAGATACGCAGTATTTT. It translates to CASSVAPTEGSTDTQYF.

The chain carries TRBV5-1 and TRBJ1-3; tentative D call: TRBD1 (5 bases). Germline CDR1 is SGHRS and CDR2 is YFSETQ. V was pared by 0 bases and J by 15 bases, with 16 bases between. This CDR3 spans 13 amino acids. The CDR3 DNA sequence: TGCGCCAGCAGCTTGGCCGTGGGGGAAGACAAATATTTT. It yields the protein CASSLAVGEDKYF.

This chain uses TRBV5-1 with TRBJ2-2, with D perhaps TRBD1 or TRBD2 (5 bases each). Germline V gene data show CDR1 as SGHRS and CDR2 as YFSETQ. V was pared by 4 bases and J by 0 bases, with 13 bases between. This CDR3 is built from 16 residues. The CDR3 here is CASSIGDRANTGELFF. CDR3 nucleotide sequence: TGCGCCAGCAGCATAGGGGACCGGGCGAACACCGGGGAGCTGTTTTTT. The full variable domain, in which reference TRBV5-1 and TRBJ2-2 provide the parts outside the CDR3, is KAGVTQTPRYLIKTRGQQVTLSCSPISGHRSVSWYQQTPGQGLQFLFEYFSETQRNKGNFPGRFSGRQFSNSRSEMNVSTLELGDSALYLCASSIGDRANTGELFFGEGSRLTVL.

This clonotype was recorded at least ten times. The CDR3 coding sequence is TGTGCCAGCAGTACAGGACAGGGCAGGGACGAGCAGTACTTC. It yields the protein CASSTGQGRDEQYF. The chain carries TRBV28 and TRBJ2-7, with TRBD1 identical over 8 bases. The germline V gene has CDR1 MDHEN and CDR2 SYDVKM. CDR3 size: 14 residues. The ends lost 5 bases at V and 5 bases at J; junction bases unmatched: 8.

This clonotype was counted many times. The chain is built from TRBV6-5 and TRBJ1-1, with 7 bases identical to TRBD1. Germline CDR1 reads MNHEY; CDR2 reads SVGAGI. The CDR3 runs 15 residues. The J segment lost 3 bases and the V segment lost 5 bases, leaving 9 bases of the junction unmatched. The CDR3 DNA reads TGTGCCAGCAGTATAATGACAGGGCTTGACACTGAAGCTTTCTTT. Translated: CASSIMTGLDTEAFF.

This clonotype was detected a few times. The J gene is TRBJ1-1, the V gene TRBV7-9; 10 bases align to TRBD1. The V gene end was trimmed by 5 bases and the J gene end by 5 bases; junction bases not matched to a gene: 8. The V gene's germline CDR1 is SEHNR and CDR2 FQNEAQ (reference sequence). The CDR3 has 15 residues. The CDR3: CASSTGQGRNTEAFF. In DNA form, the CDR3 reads TGTGCCAGCAGCACGGGACAGGGGCGGAATACTGAAGCTTTCTTT.

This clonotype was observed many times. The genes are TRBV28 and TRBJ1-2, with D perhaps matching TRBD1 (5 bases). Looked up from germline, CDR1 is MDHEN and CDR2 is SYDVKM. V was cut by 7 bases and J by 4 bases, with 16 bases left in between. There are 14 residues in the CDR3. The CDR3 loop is CASNHEAGSYGYTF. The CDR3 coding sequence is TGTGCCAGCAACCATGAGGCAGGGTCCTATGGCTACACCTTC.

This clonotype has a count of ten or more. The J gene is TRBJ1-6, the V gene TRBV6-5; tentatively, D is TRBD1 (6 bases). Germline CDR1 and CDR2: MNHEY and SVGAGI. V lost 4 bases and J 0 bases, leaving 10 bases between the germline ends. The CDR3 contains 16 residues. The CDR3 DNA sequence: TGTGCCAGCAGTTTAGACAGGAGCTCCTATAATTCACCCCTCCACTTT. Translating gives CASSLDRSSYNSPLHF.

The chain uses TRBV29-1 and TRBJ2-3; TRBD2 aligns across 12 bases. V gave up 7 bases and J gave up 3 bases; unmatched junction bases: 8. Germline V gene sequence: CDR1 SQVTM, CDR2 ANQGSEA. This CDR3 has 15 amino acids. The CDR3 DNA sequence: TGCAGCGCCACTAGCGGGAGGAGTGGGACAGATACGCAGTATTTT. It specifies CSATSGRSGTDTQYF.

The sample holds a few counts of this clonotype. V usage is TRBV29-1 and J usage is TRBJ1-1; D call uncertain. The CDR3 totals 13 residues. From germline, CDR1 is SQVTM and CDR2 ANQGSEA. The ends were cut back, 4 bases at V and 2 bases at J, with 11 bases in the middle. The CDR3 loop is CSVVFQYNTEAFF. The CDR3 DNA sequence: TGCAGCGTTGTCTTTCAGTACAACACTGAAGCTTTCTTT.

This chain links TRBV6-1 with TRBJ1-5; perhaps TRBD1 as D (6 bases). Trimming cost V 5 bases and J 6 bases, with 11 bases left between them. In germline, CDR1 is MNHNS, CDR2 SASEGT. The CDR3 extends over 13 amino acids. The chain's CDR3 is CASSTSGVQPQHF. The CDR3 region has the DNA TGTGCCAGCAGTACTTCAGGGGTTCAGCCCCAGCATTTT.

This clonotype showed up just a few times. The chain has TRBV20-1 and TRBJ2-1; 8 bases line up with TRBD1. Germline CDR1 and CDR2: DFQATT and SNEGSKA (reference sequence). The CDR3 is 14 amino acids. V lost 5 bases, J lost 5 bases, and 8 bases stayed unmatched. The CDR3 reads CSAATGGPHNEQFF. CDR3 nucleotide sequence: TGCAGTGCTGCCACAGGGGGGCCCCACAATGAGCAGTTCTTC.

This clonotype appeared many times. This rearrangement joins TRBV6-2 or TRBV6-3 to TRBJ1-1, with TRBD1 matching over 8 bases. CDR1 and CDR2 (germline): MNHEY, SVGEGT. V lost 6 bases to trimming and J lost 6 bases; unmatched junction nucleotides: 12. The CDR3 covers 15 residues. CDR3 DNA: TGTGCCAGCAGCTCCCACGGACAGGGTAGGGCTGAAGCTTTCTTT. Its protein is CASSSHGQGRAEAFF.

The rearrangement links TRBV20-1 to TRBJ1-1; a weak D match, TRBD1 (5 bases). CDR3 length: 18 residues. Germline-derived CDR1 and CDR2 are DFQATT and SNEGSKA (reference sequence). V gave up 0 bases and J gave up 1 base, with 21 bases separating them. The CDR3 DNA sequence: TGCAGTGCTAGAGATCTTAAGCGTCCGGACATAAGGAACACTGAAGCTTTCTTT. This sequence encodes CSARDLKRPDIRNTEAFF.

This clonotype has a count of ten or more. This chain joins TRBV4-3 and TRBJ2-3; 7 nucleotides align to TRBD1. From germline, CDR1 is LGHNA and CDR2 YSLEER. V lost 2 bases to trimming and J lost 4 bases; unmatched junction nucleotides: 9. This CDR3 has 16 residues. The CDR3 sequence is CASSQQTGMGSDTQYF. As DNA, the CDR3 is TGCGCCAGCAGCCAACAGACAGGGATGGGTTCAGATACGCAGTATTTT.

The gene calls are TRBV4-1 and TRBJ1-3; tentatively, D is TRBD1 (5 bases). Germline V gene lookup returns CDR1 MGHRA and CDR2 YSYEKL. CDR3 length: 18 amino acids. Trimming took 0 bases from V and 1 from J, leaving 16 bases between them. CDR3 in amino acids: CASSQDRTGPGSGNTIYF. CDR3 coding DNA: TGCGCCAGCAGCCAAGATAGGACGGGGCCTGGGTCTGGAAACACCATATATTTT.

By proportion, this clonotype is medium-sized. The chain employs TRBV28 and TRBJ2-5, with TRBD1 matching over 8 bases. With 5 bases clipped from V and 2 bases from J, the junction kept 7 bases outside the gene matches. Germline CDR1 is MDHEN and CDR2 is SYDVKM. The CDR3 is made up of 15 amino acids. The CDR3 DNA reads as TGTGCCAGCAGTCCACAGGGGGGCCTTCAAGAGACCCAGTACTTC. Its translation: CASSPQGGLQETQYF. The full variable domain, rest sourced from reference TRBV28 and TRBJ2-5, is DVKVTQSSRYLVKRTGEKVFLECVQDMDHENMFWYRQDPGLGLRLIYFSYDVKMKEKGDIPEGYSVSREKKERFSLILESASTNQTSMYLCASSPQGGLQETQYFGPGTRLLVL.

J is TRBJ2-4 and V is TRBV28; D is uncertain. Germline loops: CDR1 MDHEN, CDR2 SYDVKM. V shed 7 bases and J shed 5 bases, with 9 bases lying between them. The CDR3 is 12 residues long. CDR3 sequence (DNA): TGTGCCAGCAAAGACCGAGAAAACATTCAGTACTTC. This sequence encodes CASKDRENIQYF.

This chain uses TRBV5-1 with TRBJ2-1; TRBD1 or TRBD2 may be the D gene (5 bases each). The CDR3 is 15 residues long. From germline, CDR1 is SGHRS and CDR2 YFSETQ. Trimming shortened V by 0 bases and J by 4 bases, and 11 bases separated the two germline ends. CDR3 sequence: CASSLGRDQYNEQFF. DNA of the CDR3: TGCGCCAGCAGCTTGGGCCGGGACCAATACAATGAGCAGTTCTTC. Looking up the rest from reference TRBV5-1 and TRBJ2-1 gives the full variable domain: KAGVTQTPRYLIKTRGQQVTLSCSPISGHRSVSWYQQTPGQGLQFLFEYFSETQRNKGNFPGRFSGRQFSNSRSEMNVSTLELGDSALYLCASSLGRDQYNEQFFGPGTRLTVL.

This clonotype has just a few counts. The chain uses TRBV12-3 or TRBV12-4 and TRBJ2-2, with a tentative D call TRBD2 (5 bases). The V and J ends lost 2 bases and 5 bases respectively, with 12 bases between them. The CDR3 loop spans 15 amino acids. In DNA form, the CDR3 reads TGTGCCAGCAGTTTACTAGGCGGGTCGACCGGGGAGCTGTTTTTT. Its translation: CASSLLGGSTGELFF.

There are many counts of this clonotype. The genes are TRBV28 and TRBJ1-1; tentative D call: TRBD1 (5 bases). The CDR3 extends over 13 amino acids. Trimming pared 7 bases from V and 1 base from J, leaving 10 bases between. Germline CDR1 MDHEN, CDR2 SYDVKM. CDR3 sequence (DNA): TGTGCCAGCAATCACAGGTCGAACACTGAAGCTTTCTTT. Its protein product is CASNHRSNTEAFF.

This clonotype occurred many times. The chain's CDR3 is CASSLRTGSNSPLHF. The CDR3 DNA reads TGTGCCAGCAGCTTAAGGACAGGGAGTAATTCACCCCTCCACTTT. The chain is built from TRBV7-2 and TRBJ1-6; TRBD1 aligns across 8 bases. The CDR3 covers 15 residues. CDR1 and CDR2 (germline): SGHTA, FQGNSA. V dropped 2 bases and J dropped 6; count of bases not matched to a gene: 3. The variable domain in full, with the rest retrieved from reference TRBV7-2 and TRBJ1-6, is GAGVSQSPSNKVTEKGKDVELRCDPISGHTALYWYRQSLGQGLEFLIYFQGNSAPDKSGLPSDRFSAERTGGSVSTLTIQRTQQEDSAVYLCASSLRTGSNSPLHFGNGTRLTVT.